This T cell receptor (beta chain) was documented in a study of shared clonotypes between healthy human individuals. Study in general: For every donor, three CD4 naive, three CD4 memory, two CD8 naive and one CD8 memory plates were used. Findings and caveats of the study: Estimated richness values were generally larger in naive subsets than in memory subsets. The naive CD4 repertoires of a few donors were compared, and roughly 5% of clonotypes were shared.

Per germline, CDR1 LNHDA and CDR2 SQIVND (reference sequence). This CDR3 spans 14 amino acids. V lost 3 bases, J lost 9 bases, and 12 bases lay in between. In its sample, this clone was seen a few times. Its specificity is not known. Clones were sequenced by immunoSEQ multiplex PCR, and TCRdb holds only the in-frame ones, with some missing. The sample has about 1 million clones, more than 65% seen once. The TCR sequence derives from a man between 18 and 29 years old in good health. The chain is built from TRBV19 and TRBJ1-6, with a weak D call TRBD1 (5 bases). Specimen: memory CD4+ T cells sorted from blood. Subset given: CD45RA-negative fraction. The CDR3: CASSIGTDSSPLHF. CDR3 DNA sequence: TGTGCCAGTAGTATCGGAACAGACAGTTCACCCCTCCACTTT. Using reference TRBV19 and TRBJ1-6 for the parts outside the CDR3, the full variable domain is DGGITQSPKYLFRKEGQNVTLSCEQNLNHDAMYWYRQDPGQGLRLIYYSQIVNDFQKGDIAEGYSVSREKKESFPLTVTSAQKNPTAFYLCASSIGTDSSPLHFGNGTRLTVT.